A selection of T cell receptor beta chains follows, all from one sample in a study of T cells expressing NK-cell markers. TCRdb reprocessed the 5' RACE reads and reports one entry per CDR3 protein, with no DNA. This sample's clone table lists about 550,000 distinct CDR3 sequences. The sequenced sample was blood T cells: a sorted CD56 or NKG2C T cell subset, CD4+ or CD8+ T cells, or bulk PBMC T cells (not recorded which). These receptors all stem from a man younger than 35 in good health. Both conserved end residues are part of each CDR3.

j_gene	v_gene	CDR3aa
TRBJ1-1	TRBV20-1	CSARVTGWGGAEAFF
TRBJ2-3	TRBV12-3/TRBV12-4	CASSREVGTDTQYF
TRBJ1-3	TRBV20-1	CSANTMVGRGNTIYF
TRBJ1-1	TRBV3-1	CASSLDRGQTEAFF
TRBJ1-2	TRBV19	CASSTGHSYGYTF
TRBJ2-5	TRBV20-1	CSASGYGRQETQYF
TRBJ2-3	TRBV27	CASSLTNRLGVTQYF
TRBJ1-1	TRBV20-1	CSARPGQGEAFF
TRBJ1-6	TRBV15	CATSRGDRASSYNSPLHF
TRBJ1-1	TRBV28	CASSLTRETGNTEAFF
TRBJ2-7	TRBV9	CASSVGTSAYYEQYF
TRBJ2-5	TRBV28	CASSDYRGRRETQYF
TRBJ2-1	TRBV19	CASSPPEYNEQFF
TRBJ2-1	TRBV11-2	CASSVGTSGRFGEQFF
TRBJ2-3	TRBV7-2	CASSLALVVVPADTQYF
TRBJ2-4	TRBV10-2	CASSEQGLLAKNIQYF
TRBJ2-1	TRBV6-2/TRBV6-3	CASSHRDAAYNEQFF
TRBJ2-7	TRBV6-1	CASSRGIRIDEQYF
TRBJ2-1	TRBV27	CASSYLAGARLEQFF
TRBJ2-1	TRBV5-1	CASSSGTGSGNIDEQFF
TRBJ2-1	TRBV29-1	CSVDPGRLAGVIYEQFF
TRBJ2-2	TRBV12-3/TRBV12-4	CASSWTSGRTNAGELFF
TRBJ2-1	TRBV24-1	CATSDRAGVAPNEQFF
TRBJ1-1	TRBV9	CASSVAPENTEAFF
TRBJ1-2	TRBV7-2	CASSLTYNYGYTF
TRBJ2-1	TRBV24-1	CATSAREPGYNEQFF
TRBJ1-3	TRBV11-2	CASSLVGGRGNTIYF
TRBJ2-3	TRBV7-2	CASSSLKWVGTDTQYF
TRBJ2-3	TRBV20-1	CSASPAGAFGTDTQYF
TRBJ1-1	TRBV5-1	CASSLGGRGKGMNTEAFF
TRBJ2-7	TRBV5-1	CAGPPTGHHPYEQYF
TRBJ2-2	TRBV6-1	CASNPRTSGRRGGELFF
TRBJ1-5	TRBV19	CASSIFVASGSYSNQPQHF
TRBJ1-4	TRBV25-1	CASRGEGATNEKLFF
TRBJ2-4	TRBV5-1	CASSQPTGRWAKNIQYF
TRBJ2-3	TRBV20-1	CSARASAGASTDTQYF
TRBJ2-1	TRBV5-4	CASSHTAGRGRFNEQFF
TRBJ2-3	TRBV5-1	CASSFGQRSTDTQYF
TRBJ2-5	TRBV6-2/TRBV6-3	CASKEKPGQGRETQYF
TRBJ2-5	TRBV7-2	CASSSGQGARTQYF
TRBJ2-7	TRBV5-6	CASSLAAGRSGYEQYF
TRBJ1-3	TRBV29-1	CSGTVGRISSGNTIYF
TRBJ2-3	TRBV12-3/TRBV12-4	CASSFRWERNTQYF
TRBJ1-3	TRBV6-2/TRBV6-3	CASSQGSTIYF
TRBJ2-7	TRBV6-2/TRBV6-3	CASSYSPLLNEQYF
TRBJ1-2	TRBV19	CASSIGGQGYTF
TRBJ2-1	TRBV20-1	CSARPLSPSGILDEQFF
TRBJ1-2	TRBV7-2	CASTKSRDRDNYGYTF
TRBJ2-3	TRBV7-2	CASSLAKGLTTDTQYF
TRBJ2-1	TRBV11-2	CASSVDQGPSYNEQFF